The 15 T cell receptor beta chains given below trace back to one sample, sequenced in a study of technical replicates of blood from a handful of donors. Only in-frame clones appear in the TCRdb table, and some are missing; sequencing was by immunoSEQ multiplex PCR. The sample contains 15,000 to 20,000 clones, over 70% of which appear only once. Input material: PBMCs. Receptors originate from a human donor in good health.

The chain is built from TRBV29-1 and TRBJ2-1, with 8 positions matching TRBD2. Germline values: CDR1 SQVTM, CDR2 ANQGSEA. CDR3 size: 15 residues. V lost 5 bases, J lost 7 bases, and 13 bases stayed unmatched. CDR3 DNA: TGCAGCGTTCCCGGGGGCGGGAGGATCGGGAATGAGCAGTTCTTC. Translated: CSVPGGGRIGNEQFF.

This chain connects TRBV28 to TRBJ2-1, with 7 positions matching TRBD2. The CDR3 totals 16 residues. Germline V gene sequence: CDR1 MDHEN, CDR2 SYDVKM. J lost 6 bases, V lost 3 bases, and 11 bases had no gene match. As DNA, the CDR3 is TGTGCCAGCAGTTTTTCTTATCAAGCGGGAATCAATGAGCAGTTCTTC. This translates into CASSFSYQAGINEQFF.

The rearrangement uses TRBV30 and TRBJ2-7; 9 bases match TRBD1. CDR3 length equals 12 residues. Germline trimming cut 8 bases from V and 6 bases from J; bases unmatched to any gene: 8. Germline V gene lookup returns CDR1 GTSNPN and CDR2 SVGIG (reference sequence). CDR3 in amino acids: CAEGQGFSEQYF. The CDR3 coding sequence is TGTGCCGAGGGACAGGGCTTCAGCGAGCAGTACTTC.

The chain uses TRBV5-4 and TRBJ2-7; no clear D gene. The CDR3 has 15 residues. The V end was cut by 0 bases, the J end by 3 bases, with 13 bases between. The germline V gene encodes CDR1 SGHNT and CDR2 YYREEE (reference sequence). CDR3 sequence (DNA): TGTGCCAGCAGCTTGGGTCAGGTTAAGAGCTACGAGCAGTACTTC. Translating gives CASSLGQVKSYEQYF.

There are a few counts of this clone. The chain joins TRBV6-1 to TRBJ1-1; D gene uncertain. V was shortened by 7 bases and J by 5 bases, with 14 bases between the two germline ends. CDR1 and CDR2 from the germline V gene are MNHNS and SASEGT. The CDR3 length is 13 residues. CDR3 in DNA: TGTGCCAGCACCCTCAACTCTCGGACTGAAGCTTTCTTT. Its protein is CASTLNSRTEAFF.

The genes are TRBV27 and TRBJ2-1; possibly TRBD2 for D (5 bases). Trimming took off 7 bases at V and 6 bases at J, with 25 bases between the two ends. Germline-derived CDR1 and CDR2 are MNHEY and SMNVEV (reference sequence). CDR3 length: 17 amino acids. CDR3 residues: CASTSIFRGSKGNEQFF. CDR3 DNA sequence: TGTGCCAGCACTTCCATTTTTCGAGGGAGTAAAGGCAATGAGCAGTTCTTC.

The chain links TRBV19 to TRBJ1-1; D uncertain. The length of the CDR3 is 14 residues. Germline values: CDR1 LNHDA, CDR2 SQIVND (reference sequence). V was cut by 6 bases and J by 2 bases, with 13 bases left in between. As DNA, the CDR3 is TGTGCCAGTAGCATATTGGAGGGTAACACTGAAGCTTTCTTT. This codes for CASSILEGNTEAFF.

The rearrangement links TRBV27 to TRBJ2-2; TRBD1 might be the D (5 bases). With 3 bases removed from V and 4 bases from J, the gap between germline ends came to 9 bases. The CDR3 contains 14 residues. CDR1 is MNHEY, CDR2 SMNVEV, per germline (reference sequence). CDR3: CASSFRVGTGELFF. The CDR3 DNA sequence: TGTGCCAGCAGTTTCAGGGTCGGCACCGGGGAGCTGTTTTTT.

In its sample, this clone was seen once. The chain is built from TRBV29-1 and TRBJ2-3; TRBD2 aligns across 9 bases. Germline V CDR1 and CDR2: SQVTM, ANQGSEA. This CDR3 is 16 amino acids long. The junction had 9 bases not matched to a gene; V was cut back by 3 bases and J by 2 bases. The CDR3 DNA reads as TGCAGCGTTGATGCCCTGACTAGCGGCCCCACAGATACGCAGTATTTT. The encoded protein is CSVDALTSGPTDTQYF.

This clone showed up just once. This chain uses TRBV19 with TRBJ2-7; D not certain. V gave up 7 bases and J gave up 7 bases, with 11 bases separating them. Germline values: CDR1 LNHDA, CDR2 SQIVND (reference sequence). The CDR3 is 11 residues long. The CDR3 DNA is TGTGCCAGTACCCAGGCTGGGGAGCAGTACTTC. Protein product: CASTQAGEQYF.

The CDR3 coding sequence is TGTGCCAGCAGCTTAGGCCCTCTAGCGGGAGTTGTTTATGAGCAGTTCTTC. As protein: CASSLGPLAGVVYEQFF. V is TRBV7-2 and J is TRBJ2-1, with 10 bases lining up with TRBD2. Germline CDR1 is SGHTA and CDR2 is FQGNSA. CDR3 length: 17 amino acids. After removal of 1 base from V and 8 bases from J, the junction contained 11 bases not matched to a gene.

The chain couples TRBV2 to TRBJ2-7; 7 nucleotides align to TRBD1. CDR1 is SNHLY, CDR2 FYNNEI, per germline. The CDR3 has 14 amino acids. V lost 6 bases to trimming and J lost 0 bases; unmatched junction nucleotides: 5. The CDR3 spells CASSDRTGSYEQYF. In DNA, the CDR3 is TGTGCCAGCAGCGACAGGACAGGCTCCTACGAGCAGTACTTC.

This chain connects TRBV13 to TRBJ2-7; possible D gene TRBD2, 6 bases. The V gene lost 5 bases and the J gene lost 7 bases, with 15 bases spanning the gap. The CDR3 consists of 13 residues. Looked up from germline, CDR1 is PRHDT and CDR2 is FYEKMQ (reference sequence). The CDR3 protein is CASSIETRREQYF. The CDR3 nucleotides are TGTGCCAGCAGCATCGAGACTAGGAGGGAGCAGTACTTC.

The chain joins TRBV5-1 to TRBJ2-7, with D tentatively TRBD1 (6 bases). The CDR3 is 18 amino acids. Between the trimmed V and J ends, which lost 1 base and 3 bases, there was a span of 23 bases. Germline-derived CDR1 and CDR2 are SGHRS and YFSETQ. The CDR3 DNA reads as TGCGCCAGCAGCTTGTCCACCCTCCGGCAGGGGAAGGGCTACGAGCAGTACTTC. Translated, it gives CASSLSTLRQGKGYEQYF. Full variable domain (rest looked up from reference TRBV5-1 and TRBJ2-7): KAGVTQTPRYLIKTRGQQVTLSCSPISGHRSVSWYQQTPGQGLQFLFEYFSETQRNKGNFPGRFSGRQFSNSRSEMNVSTLELGDSALYLCASSLSTLRQGKGYEQYFGPGTRLTVT.

A few counts support this clone. This sequence joins TRBV11-2 and TRBJ1-1, with D possibly being TRBD1 (6 bases). The length of the CDR3 is 15 residues. The V end was cut by 2 bases, the J end by 0 bases, with 10 bases between. Germline CDR1 and CDR2: SGHAT and FQNNGV. The CDR3: CASSLLGGMNTEAFF. CDR3 DNA: TGTGCCAGCAGCTTATTAGGGGGAATGAACACTGAAGCTTTCTTT. Full variable domain (outside the CDR3, taken from reference TRBV11-2 and TRBJ1-1): EAGVAQSPRYKIIEKRQSVAFWCNPISGHATLYWYQQILGQGPKLLIQFQNNGVVDDSQLPKDRFSAERLKGVDSTLKIQPAKLEDSAVYLCASSLLGGMNTEAFFGQGTRLTVV.